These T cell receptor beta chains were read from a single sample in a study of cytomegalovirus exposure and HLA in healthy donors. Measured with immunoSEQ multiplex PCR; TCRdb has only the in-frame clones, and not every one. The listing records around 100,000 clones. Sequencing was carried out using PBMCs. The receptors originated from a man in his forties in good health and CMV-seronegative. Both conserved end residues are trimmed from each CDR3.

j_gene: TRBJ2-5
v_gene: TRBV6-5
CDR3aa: ASSYSNGQGIGTQY

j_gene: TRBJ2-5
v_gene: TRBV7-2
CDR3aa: ASSSQTSGSQETQY

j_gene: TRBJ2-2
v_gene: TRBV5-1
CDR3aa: ASSYWQNTGELF

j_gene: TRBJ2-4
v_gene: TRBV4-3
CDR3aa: ASSPGIAKNIQY

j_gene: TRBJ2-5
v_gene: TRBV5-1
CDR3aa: ASSLTGDETQY

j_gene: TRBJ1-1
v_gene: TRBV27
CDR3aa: ASRTGRDTEAF

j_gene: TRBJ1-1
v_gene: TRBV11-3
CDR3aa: ASSLTQNTEAF

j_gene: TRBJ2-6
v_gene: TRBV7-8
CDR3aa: ASSSSSGANVLT

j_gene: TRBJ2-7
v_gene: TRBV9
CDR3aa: ASSVGGVSYEQY

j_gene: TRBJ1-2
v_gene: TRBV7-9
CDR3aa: ASSPMSWGGAPYGYT

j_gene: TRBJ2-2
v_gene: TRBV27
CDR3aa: ASSEERERCTGELF

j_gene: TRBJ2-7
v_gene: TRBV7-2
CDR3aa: ASSLGTASSYEQY

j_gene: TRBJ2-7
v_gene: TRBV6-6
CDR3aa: ASSYGDRGYEQY

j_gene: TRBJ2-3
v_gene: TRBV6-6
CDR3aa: ASEEADTQY

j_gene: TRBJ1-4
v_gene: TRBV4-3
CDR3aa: ASSRYSGTGDEKLF

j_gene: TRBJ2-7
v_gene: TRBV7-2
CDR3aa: ASSLNAGGYEQY

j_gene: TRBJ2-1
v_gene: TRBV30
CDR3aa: AWPGQNNEQF